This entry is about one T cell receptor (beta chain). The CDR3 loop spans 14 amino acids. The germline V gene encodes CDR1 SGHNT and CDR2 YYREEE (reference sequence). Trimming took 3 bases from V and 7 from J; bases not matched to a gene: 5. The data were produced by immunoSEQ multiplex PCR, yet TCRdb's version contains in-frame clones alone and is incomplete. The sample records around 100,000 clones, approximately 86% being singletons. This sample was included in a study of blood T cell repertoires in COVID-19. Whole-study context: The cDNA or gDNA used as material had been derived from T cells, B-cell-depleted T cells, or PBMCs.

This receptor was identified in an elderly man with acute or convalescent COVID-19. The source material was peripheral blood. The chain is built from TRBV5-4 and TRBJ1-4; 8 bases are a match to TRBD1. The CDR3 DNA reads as TGTGCCAGCAGCTACGACAGGGGTAGTGAAAAACTGTTTTTT. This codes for CASSYDRGSEKLFF.